The clone carrying this T cell receptor beta chain was seen repeatedly, ten times or more. No antigen is known for it. This CDR3 spans 13 amino acids. CDR1 and CDR2 (germline): MNHNS, SASEGT. V was clipped by 5 bases and J by 4 bases, with 12 bases between them. This record belongs to a study of metastatic and nonmetastatic thyroid tumors. Across the study: The study looked at repertoires side by side in blood and in tumor or nodule tissue from malignant and benign thyroid patients. Findings and caveats of the study: It was reported that TCR beta diversity was significantly higher in malignant thyroid tumors than benign nodules, in blood and tumor.

Patients were all untreated before their thyroid surgery. In the original processing: Building a distant-metastasis classifier for papillary thyroid cancer drew on CDR3 differences across clinicopathological groups. TCRdb redid the clone calls on the PCR reads using MiXCR. What appears here as the V and J calls and clone size reflects TCRdb's work, not the paper's. Of 15,000 to 20,000 clones in the sample, over 20% were seen once. The rearrangement uses TRBV6-1 and TRBJ2-7, with D hard to call. Sample: tumor tissue. This TCR was sampled from a female donor with papillary thyroid cancer or a benign thyroid nodule (not recorded which). Some clones in this sample may be carry-over from other donors' samples. The CDR3 DNA sequence: TGTGCCAGCAGTAGTCAAACACTTTACGAGCAGTACTTC. It codes for CASSSQTLYEQYF.